A selection of T cell receptor beta chains follows, all from one sample in a study of T cell responses to AZD1222 COVID-19 vaccine. TCRdb's table, derived via immunoSEQ multiplex PCR, lists solely in-frame clones and lacks some. The profile covers about 150,000 clones, with around 89% appearing a single time and 3% to 3.5% taken by the ten largest. The input for sequencing was peripheral blood, taken on day 0 of MenACWY control vaccination. Receptors originate from an adult in good health. Each CDR3 is given with its conserved first and last residue. The D gene is left open where the match is weak. The size entry is marked missing in some rows and otherwise reads once, few, many or a size class.

j_gene	d_gene	abundance	v_gene	CDR3aa	CDR3nt
TRBJ2-1	-	-	TRBV7-9	CASSLRMPGGGGEQFF	TGTGCCAGCAGCTTAAGAATGCCGGGGGGCGGTGGTGAGCAGTTCTTC
TRBJ1-1	-	-	TRBV6-1	CASSEFDRRTEAFF	TGTGCCAGCAGTGAATTCGACAGAAGGACTGAAGCTTTCTTT
TRBJ1-1	-	few	TRBV3-1/TRBV3-2	CASSHTGGIVGAFF	TGTGCCAGCAGCCACACGGGGGGGATCGTCGGAGCTTTCTTT
TRBJ2-1	-	few	TRBV4-3	CASSQDYTREQFF	TGCGCCAGCAGCCAAGATTATACGCGTGAGCAGTTCTTC
TRBJ1-1	TRBD1	once	TRBV20-1	CSASGQGWDTEAFF	TGCAGTGCTAGTGGACAGGGTTGGGACACTGAAGCTTTCTTT
TRBJ1-1	-	-	TRBV6-5	CASSQGKNTEAFF	TGTGCCAGCAGCCAAGGCAAGAACACTGAAGCTTTCTTT
TRBJ2-3	-	-	TRBV7-2	CASSLPRQATNTQYF	TGTGCCAGCAGCTTACCGAGACAGGCCACAAATACGCAGTATTTT
TRBJ1-4	TRBD1	-	TRBV4-3	CASSQTVPGTGVEKLFF	TGCGCCAGCAGCCAGACGGTCCCGGGGACAGGGGTTGAAAAACTGTTTTTT
TRBJ1-6	-	-	TRBV6-5	CATSQGLIRSPLHF	TGTGCCACCTCGCAGGGTTTGATTCGTTCACCCCTCCACTTT
TRBJ1-1	TRBD1	-	TRBV5-6	CASSRDRGNTEAFF	TGTGCCAGCAGCCGGGACAGGGGTAACACTGAAGCTTTCTTT
TRBJ2-7	TRBD1	-	TRBV6-6	CASSLGTGRSYEQYF	TGTGCCAGCAGTTTAGGGACAGGGAGGTCCTACGAGCAGTACTTC
TRBJ2-1	TRBD2	-	TRBV20-1	CSASNWREGRNEQFF	TGCAGTGCTAGTAATTGGCGGGAGGGGCGGAATGAGCAGTTCTTC
TRBJ1-3	-	-	TRBV9	CASSVGALSSGNTIYF	TGTGCCAGCAGCGTAGGAGCCCTCAGCTCTGGAAACACCATATATTTT
TRBJ1-1	-	-	TRBV7-9	CASSFPRVEGKAFF	TGTGCCAGCAGCTTCCCCCGAGTCGAGGGTAAAGCTTTCTTT
TRBJ2-1	-	-	TRBV6-5	CASSRDSRNEQFF	TGTGCCAGCAGTCGTGACAGTCGGAATGAGCAGTTCTTC
TRBJ2-6	TRBD1	-	TRBV7-2	CASSLVGTGVGGANVLTF	TGTGCCAGCAGCTTAGTAGGGACAGGGGTCGGTGGGGCCAACGTCCTGACTTTC
TRBJ2-3	TRBD2	-	TRBV7-3	CASSPGLAGATDTQYF	TGTGCCAGCAGCCCCGGACTAGCGGGGGCCACAGATACGCAGTATTTT
TRBJ2-7	-	-	TRBV6-5	CASKPSGTGTYEQYF	TGTGCCAGCAAACCATCCGGGACGGGTACCTACGAGCAGTACTTC
TRBJ1-5	-	-	TRBV20-1	CSAIDRLYQPQHF	TGCAGTGCTATTGACAGGCTGTATCAGCCCCAGCATTTT
TRBJ2-5	-	-	TRBV6-1	CASSDFSWDNKETQYF	TGTGCCAGCAGTGACTTCAGTTGGGACAATAAAGAGACCCAGTACTTC
TRBJ2-7	TRBD2	-	TRBV7-9	CASSLEQGLSYEQYF	TGTGCCAGCAGCTTAGAGCAGGGACTATCCTACGAGCAGTACTTC
TRBJ1-1	TRBD1	-	TRBV7-2	CASSPRTGREAFF	TGTGCCAGCAGCCCGCGGACAGGGCGTGAAGCTTTCTTT
TRBJ1-5	TRBD1	-	TRBV4-1	CASSPLGQINQPQHF	TGCGCCAGCAGCCCTTTGGGACAGATCAATCAGCCCCAGCATTTT
TRBJ2-5	-	-	TRBV4-2	CASSLTGTHQETQYF	TGTGCCAGCAGCCTCACGGGGACGCACCAAGAGACCCAGTACTTC
TRBJ1-3	-	-	TRBV29-1	CSVEGQLRGNTIYF	TGCAGCGTGGAGGGGCAGCTACGTGGAAACACCATATATTTT
TRBJ2-7	-	-	TRBV5-6	CASSLGARIGYEQYF	TGTGCCAGCAGCTTAGGAGCCCGCATCGGCTACGAGCAGTACTTC
TRBJ1-4	-	-	TRBV7-2	CASSLGQVTEKLFF	TGTGCCAGCAGCTTGGGCCAGGTGACTGAAAAACTGTTTTTT
TRBJ2-7	-	-	TRBV10-3	CAISALGEPGEQYF	TGTGCCATCAGTGCTCTAGGAGAACCGGGCGAGCAGTACTTC
TRBJ1-4	-	-	TRBV30	CAWRPGRGEKLFF	TGTGCCTGGAGGCCCGGGAGAGGTGAAAAACTGTTTTTT
TRBJ1-1	TRBD1	once	TRBV11-1	CASSLAATQGRNEAFF	TGTGCCAGCAGCTTAGCGGCGACACAGGGGCGGAATGAAGCTTTCTTT
TRBJ2-3	-	-	TRBV9	CASSVVPPTDTQYF	TGTGCCAGCAGCGTAGTTCCCCCCACAGATACGCAGTATTTT
TRBJ1-1	-	-	TRBV29-1	CSVEMGGTEAFF	TGCAGCGTTGAAATGGGGGGCACTGAAGCTTTCTTT
TRBJ2-3	-	once	TRBV30	CAWSVGSSDTQYF	TGTGCCTGGAGTGTAGGGAGTTCGGATACGCAGTATTTT
TRBJ2-3	TRBD1	-	TRBV7-7	CASSQTGVTDTQYF	TGTGCTAGCAGCCAGACAGGGGTCACAGATACGCAGTATTTT
TRBJ2-3	TRBD2	-	TRBV24-1	CATSDPNREGARDTQYF	TGTGCCACCAGTGATCCTAACCGGGAGGGTGCGCGGGATACGCAGTATTTT